This T cell receptor beta chain was observed in a study of OX40 agonist ivuxolimab in advanced cancers. Germline V lookup: CDR1 SNHLY, CDR2 FYNNEI. The CDR3 consists of 16 residues. With 5 bases clipped from V and 8 bases from J, the junction kept 14 bases outside the gene matches. The data were produced by immunoSEQ multiplex PCR, yet TCRdb's version contains in-frame clones alone and is incomplete. The sample gives tens of thousands of clones, approximately 88% of which show up once; around an eighth is in the top ten. This TCR was recovered from an adult with an advanced solid tumor such as melanoma, head and neck, liver or kidney cancer. The sample consisted of CD4+ or CD8+ T cells sorted from blood, taken in a trial of the OX40 agonist ivuxolimab. The chain links TRBV2 to TRBJ2-1, with 8 bases identical to TRBD1. The CDR3 loop reads CASSPGQGRALDEQFF. CDR3 DNA sequence: TGTGCCAGCAGTCCCGGACAGGGCAGAGCTTTGGATGAGCAGTTCTTC. Variable domain in full (rest from reference TRBV2 and TRBJ2-1): EPEVTQTPSHQVTQMGQEVILRCVPISNHLYFYWYRQILGQKVEFLVSFYNNEISEKSEIFDDQFSVERPDGSNFTLKIRSTKLEDSAMYFCASSPGQGRALDEQFFGPGTRLTVL.